This T cell receptor beta chain was recovered during a study of blood T cell repertoires in COVID-19. As for the study in general: The analysed material was cDNA or gDNA that came from T cells, B-cell-depleted T cells, or PBMCs.

Per germline, CDR1 SGHTA and CDR2 FQGTGA. V gave up 5 bases and J gave up 5 bases; unmatched junction bases: 10. This CDR3 has 15 amino acids. Clones were sequenced by immunoSEQ multiplex PCR, and TCRdb holds only the in-frame ones, with some missing. The repertoire includes around 370,000 clones, 90% of them detected once, and about 7% sits in the top ten. The TCR originated in a man aged 18 to 35 with active or convalescent COVID-19. V is TRBV7-3 and J is TRBJ2-7; 9 bases agree with TRBD2. The sample was peripheral blood. CDR3 residues: CASSPSASGIHEQYF. DNA for the CDR3: TGTGCCAGCAGCCCCTCGGCTAGCGGGATCCACGAGCAGTACTTC.